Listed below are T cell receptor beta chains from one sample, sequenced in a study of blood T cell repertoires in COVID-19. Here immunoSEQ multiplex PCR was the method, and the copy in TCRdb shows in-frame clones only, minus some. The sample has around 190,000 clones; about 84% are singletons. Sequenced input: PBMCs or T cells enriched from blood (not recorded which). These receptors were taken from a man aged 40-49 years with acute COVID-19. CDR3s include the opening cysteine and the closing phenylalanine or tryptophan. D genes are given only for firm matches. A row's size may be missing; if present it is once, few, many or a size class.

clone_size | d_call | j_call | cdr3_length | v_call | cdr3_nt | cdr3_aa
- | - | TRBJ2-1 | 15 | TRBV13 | TGTGCCAGCAGCTTCACAGGGTATTCCTACAATGAGCAGTTCTTC | CASSFTGYSYNEQFF
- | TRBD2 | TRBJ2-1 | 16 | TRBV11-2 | TGTGCCAGCAGCGACCGGGACTACCGTGGCCCAGGTGAGCAGTTCTTC | CASSDRDYRGPGEQFF
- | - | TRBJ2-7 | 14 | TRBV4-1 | TGCGCCAGCAGCTTCCGGACAGAAACTCACGAGCAGTACTTC | CASSFRTETHEQYF
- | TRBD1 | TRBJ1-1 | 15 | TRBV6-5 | TGTGCCAGCAGTCCTATAGGACAGGGGAGGTCTGAAGCTTTCTTT | CASSPIGQGRSEAFF
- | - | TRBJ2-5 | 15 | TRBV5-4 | TGTGCCAGCAGCTTTGGGGGAATGGAGGGGAAGACCCAGTACTTC | CASSFGGMEGKTQYF
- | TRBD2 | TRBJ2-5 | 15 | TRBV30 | TGTGCCTGGGCTAGGAGGACTAGCGGGTTGGAGACCCAGTACTTC | CAWARRTSGLETQYF
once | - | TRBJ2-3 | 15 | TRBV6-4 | TGTGCCAGCAGTGACTCCGGCGGGAGCACAGATACGCAGTATTTT | CASSDSGGSTDTQYF
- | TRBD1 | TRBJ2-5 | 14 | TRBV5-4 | TGTGCCAGCAGCCCTGACAGGGTTGGAGAGACCCAGTACTTC | CASSPDRVGETQYF
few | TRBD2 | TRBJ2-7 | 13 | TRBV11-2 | TGTGCCAGCAGAAAAAGCGGGACCTACGAGCAGTACTTC | CASRKSGTYEQYF
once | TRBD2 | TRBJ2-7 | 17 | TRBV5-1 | TGCGCCAGCAGCTTAGGGCTAGCGGGTTCTAGCTCCTACGAGCAGTACTTC | CASSLGLAGSSSYEQYF
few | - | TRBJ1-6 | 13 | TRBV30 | TGTGCCTGGGGGGCCAGGGGAAGGTCACCCCTCCACTTT | CAWGARGRSPLHF
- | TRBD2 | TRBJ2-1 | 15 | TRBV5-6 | TGTGCCAGCAGCTTGTGGACTAGCGGCGTAAATGAGCAGTTCTTC | CASSLWTSGVNEQFF
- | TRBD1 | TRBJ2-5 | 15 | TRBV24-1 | TGTGCCACCAGTGATTTCTGGGACAGCGAAGAGACCCAGTACTTC | CATSDFWDSEETQYF
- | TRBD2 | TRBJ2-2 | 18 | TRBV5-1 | TGCGCCAGCAGCTTGGCAGGGACTAGCGGGAGTCGAACCGGGGAGCTGTTTTTT | CASSLAGTSGSRTGELFF
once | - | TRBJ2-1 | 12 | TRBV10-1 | TGCGCCAGCAGTGAAGGACTAAATGAGCAGTTCTTC | CASSEGLNEQFF
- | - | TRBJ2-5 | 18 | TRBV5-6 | TGTGCCAGCAGCTTGTGGTTCGACAACGGGGATGGTCGAGAGACCCAGTACTTC | CASSLWFDNGDGRETQYF
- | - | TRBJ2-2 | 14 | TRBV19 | TGTGCCAGTACTAGGACTGCGAACACCGGGGAGCTGTTTTTT | CASTRTANTGELFF
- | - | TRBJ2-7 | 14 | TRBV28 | TGTGCCACCCGGCAGGTAGCGGAGACCTACGAGCAGTACTTC | CATRQVAETYEQYF
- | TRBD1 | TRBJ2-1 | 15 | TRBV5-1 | TGCGCCAGCATAGAGGGCAGGGGGTCCTACAATGAGCAGTTCTTC | CASIEGRGSYNEQFF
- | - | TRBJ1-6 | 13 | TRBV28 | TGTGCCAGCAGTTTATTACAGGATTCACCCCTCCACTTT | CASSLLQDSPLHF
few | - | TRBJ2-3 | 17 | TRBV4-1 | TGCGCCAGCAGCCAAAAAATGCGGGCAGGGGACACAGATACGCAGTATTTT | CASSQKMRAGDTDTQYF
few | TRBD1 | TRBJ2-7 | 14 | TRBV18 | TGTGCCAGCTCACCTTGGGACAGGGGTTACGAGCAGTACTTC | CASSPWDRGYEQYF
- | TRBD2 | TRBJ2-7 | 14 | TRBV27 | TGTGCCAGCAGTTCAGGACTAGCGGGAGGCGAGCAGTACTTC | CASSSGLAGGEQYF
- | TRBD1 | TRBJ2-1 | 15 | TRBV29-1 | TGCAGCGTTGAATTGGGACAGGGGGCCTACAATGAGCAGTTCTTC | CSVELGQGAYNEQFF
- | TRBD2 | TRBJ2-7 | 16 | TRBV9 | TGTGCCAGCAGCGTAGCTAGGACTAGCGGCACCTACGAGCAGTACTTC | CASSVARTSGTYEQYF
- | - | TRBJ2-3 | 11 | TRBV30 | TGTGCCTGGCAAAGCACAGATACGCAGTATTTT | CAWQSTDTQYF
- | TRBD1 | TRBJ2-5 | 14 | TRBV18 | TGTGCCAGCTCAGTGACAGGGGATCAAGAGACCCAGTACTTC | CASSVTGDQETQYF
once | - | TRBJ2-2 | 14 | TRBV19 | TGTGCCAGTAGTATAGTGGGAGCGCCCGGGGAGCTGTTTTTT | CASSIVGAPGELFF
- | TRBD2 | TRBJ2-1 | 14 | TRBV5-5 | TGTGCCAGCAGCTCATCGGGGGGGTTTAATGAGCAGTTCTTC | CASSSSGGFNEQFF
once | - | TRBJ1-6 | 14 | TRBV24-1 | TGTGCCACCAGTGCATGGATAACTAACTCACCCCTCCACTTT | CATSAWITNSPLHF
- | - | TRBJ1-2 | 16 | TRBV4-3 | TGCGCCAGCAGCCAAGATGGGCCAGTCACAGCAAATGGCTACACCTTC | CASSQDGPVTANGYTF
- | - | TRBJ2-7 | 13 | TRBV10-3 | TGTGCCATCAGTGGAGCAGGGGACTACGAGCAGTACTTC | CAISGAGDYEQYF
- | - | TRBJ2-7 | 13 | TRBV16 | TGTGCCAGCAGCCAAGGTTCCGGGAGCGAGCAGTACTTC | CASSQGSGSEQYF
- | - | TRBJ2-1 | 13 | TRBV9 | TGTGCCAGCAGCGTAGGACCCCAGGGGGAGCAGTTCTTC | CASSVGPQGEQFF
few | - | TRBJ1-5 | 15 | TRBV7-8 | TGTGCCAGCAGCCCCCTGAGGGGCGGGGATCAGCCCCAGCATTTT | CASSPLRGGDQPQHF
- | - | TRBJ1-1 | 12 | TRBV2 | TGTGCCAGCAAACGGCAGGACACTGAAGCTTTCTTT | CASKRQDTEAFF
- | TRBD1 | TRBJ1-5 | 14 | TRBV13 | TGTGCCAGCAGCTTCGGGACAGGGTCTCAGCCCCAGCATTTT | CASSFGTGSQPQHF
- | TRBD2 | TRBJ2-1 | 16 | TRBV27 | TGTGCCAGCAGTTCAAGGGGCGGGAGGGCCGGAAATGAGCAGTTCTTC | CASSSRGGRAGNEQFF
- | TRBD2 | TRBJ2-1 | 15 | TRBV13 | TGTGCCAGCTCGCGGGGCGGGAGCTCCTACAATGAGCAGTTCTTC | CASSRGGSSYNEQFF
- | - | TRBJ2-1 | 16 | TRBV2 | TGTGCCAGCATGCGGGGACTCGATACTAGATACAATGAGCAGTTCTTC | CASMRGLDTRYNEQFF
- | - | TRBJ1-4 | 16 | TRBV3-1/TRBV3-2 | TGTGCCAGCAGCCCTTCATTAGGAGGGGTAGGTGAAAAACTGTTTTTT | CASSPSLGGVGEKLFF
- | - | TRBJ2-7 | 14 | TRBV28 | TGTGCCAGCAGTTTATACGCGCTTCCCTACGAGCAGTACTTC | CASSLYALPYEQYF